The present T cell receptor (beta chain) was sequenced within a study of blood T cell repertoires in COVID-19. Across the whole study: Both acute and convalescent COVID-19 samples were obtained from the United States, Italy and Spain.

V was clipped by 2 bases and J by 8 bases; unmatched bases: 5. From germline, CDR1 is SNHLY and CDR2 FYNNEI. This CDR3 contains 15 residues. Measured with immunoSEQ multiplex PCR; TCRdb has only the in-frame clones, and not every one. The sample has a few hundred thousand clones, about 91% seen once. The source is an older man with acute or convalescent COVID-19. The V call is TRBV2, the J call TRBJ1-6; TRBD1 aligns across 8 bases. The specimen was peripheral blood. CDR3 nucleotides: TGTGCCAGCAGTGAATCAGGACAGGGATATTCACCCCTCCACTTT. This translates into CASSESGQGYSPLHF.